Below, one T cell receptor beta chain is given with its context. The sample originates from a study of CD8+ T cells in alopecia areata. Trimming left V 1 base short and J 8 bases short, with 14 bases between. The germline CDR1 and CDR2 sequences are SGHVS and FQNEAQ. The CDR3 runs to 14 residues. Treatment noted: oral pan-JAK inhibitor, 5-10 mg twice daily. Investigators isolated RNA and reverse transcribed it into cDNA to act as the sequencing template. The data were produced by immunoSEQ multiplex PCR, yet TCRdb's version contains in-frame clones alone and is incomplete. The data contain 150,000 to 200,000 clones, more than 55% of them singletons.

The clonotype originates from a human donor with alopecia areata. V gene TRBV7-8 combines with J gene TRBJ1-2; no firm D call. Specimen: CD4+ T cells sorted from blood, collected around week 47, from a patient treated with tofacitinib. As DNA, the CDR3 is TGTGCCAGCAGCTTAGTAATGGAGGGCTGGGGCTACACCTTC. This translates into CASSLVMEGWGYTF.